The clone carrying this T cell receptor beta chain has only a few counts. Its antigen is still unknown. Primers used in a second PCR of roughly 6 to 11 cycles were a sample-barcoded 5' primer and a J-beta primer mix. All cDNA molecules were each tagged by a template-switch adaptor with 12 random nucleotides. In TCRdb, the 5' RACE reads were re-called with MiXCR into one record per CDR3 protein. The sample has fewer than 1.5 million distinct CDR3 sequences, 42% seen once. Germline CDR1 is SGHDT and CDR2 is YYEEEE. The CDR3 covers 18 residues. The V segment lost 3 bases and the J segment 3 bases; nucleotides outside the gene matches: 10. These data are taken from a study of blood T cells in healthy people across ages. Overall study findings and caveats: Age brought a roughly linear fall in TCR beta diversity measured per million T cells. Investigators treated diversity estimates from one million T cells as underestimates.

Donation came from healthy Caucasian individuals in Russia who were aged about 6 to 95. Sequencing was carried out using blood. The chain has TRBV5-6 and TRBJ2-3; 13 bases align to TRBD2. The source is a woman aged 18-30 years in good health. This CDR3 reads CASSSRTSGRGSTDTQYF. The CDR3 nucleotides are TGTGCCAGCAGCTCCCGGACTAGCGGGAGAGGAAGTACAGATACGCAGTATTTT.